The 32 T cell receptor beta chains given below trace back to one sample, sequenced in a study of T cell repertoires in cytomegalovirus infection. TCRdb passed the reads through MiXCR, listing each CDR3 protein once. The repertoire holds some 300,000 distinct CDR3 sequences, with approximately 8.9% as singletons. Sequencing used PBMCs. Receptor source: a human donor in good health (CMV status not recorded). Some clones in this sample may be carry-over from other donors' samples.

Worth noting for this clonotype: A clone one base away is much larger, so this may be a read error. Here the CDR3 reads CASRTGGSEAFF. The CDR3 bases are TGTGCCAGCAGAACCGGGGGGAGTGAAGCTTTCTTT. The V call is TRBV28, the J call TRBJ1-1; possibly TRBD1 for D (5 bases). This CDR3 has 12 residues. The germline V gene has CDR1 MDHEN and CDR2 SYDVKM. Trimming left V 6 bases short and J 7 bases short, with 12 bases between.

There are many counts of this clonotype. The chain recombines TRBV2 with TRBJ1-2; D is perhaps TRBD1 (5 bases). Looked up from germline, CDR1 is SNHLY and CDR2 is FYNNEI. The CDR3 runs 11 residues. V was clipped by 11 bases and J by 4 bases, with 11 bases between them. CDR3 loop: CAGGVGYGYTF. CDR3 bases: TGTGCCGGAGGGGTCGGCTATGGCTACACCTTC.

The table lists this clonotype with a few counts. This chain joins TRBV28 and TRBJ2-7, with D perhaps given as TRBD1 or TRBD2 (5 bases each). CDR3 length equals 15 residues. V dropped 8 bases and J dropped 1 base, with 18 bases sitting between them. Germline assignment: CDR1 MDHEN and CDR2 SYDVKM. The CDR3 loop reads CASGNQGVPSYEQYF. As DNA, the CDR3 is TGTGCCAGCGGAAATCAGGGAGTCCCTTCCTACGAGCAGTACTTC.

On this clonotype itself: A much larger clonotype is one base distant, so this may be a read error. The chain joins TRBV6-5 to TRBJ2-2; D possibly corresponds to TRBD2 (5 bases). CDR3 length equals 17 residues. Germline V CDR1 and CDR2: MNHEY, SVGAGI. CDR3 DNA sequence: TGTGCCAGCAGTTACTCGCTAGAGCGGCAGAACACCGGGGAGCTGCTTTTT. Its translation is CASSYSLERQNTGELLF.

This clonotype was counted many times. This chain uses TRBV7-3 with TRBJ1-3; D remains ambiguous. Germline-derived CDR1 and CDR2 are SGHTA and FQGTGA. Trimming took 5 bases from V and 0 from J, leaving 17 bases between them. This CDR3 is built from 17 residues. The CDR3 DNA follows: TGTGCCAGCAGCCCCCAGCCGGCGGGTCTCTCTGGAAACACCATATATTTT. Protein product: CASSPQPAGLSGNTIYF.

This rearrangement joins TRBV2 to TRBJ2-2; D gene uncertain. V lost 4 bases, J lost 7 bases, and 10 bases lay in between. The CDR3 runs 13 residues. Looked up from germline, CDR1 is SNHLY and CDR2 is FYNNEI. CDR3 bases: TGTGCCAGCAGTGGAATTAGTGTCGGGGAGCTGTTTTTT. It specifies CASSGISVGELFF.

This clonotype was counted many times. The rearrangement joins TRBV25-1 to TRBJ2-1; D is possibly TRBD2 (6 bases). This CDR3 has 17 amino acids. V was shortened by 1 base and J by 4 bases, with 17 bases between the two germline ends. The germline gives CDR1 MGHDK, CDR2 SYGVNS. CDR3 coding DNA: TGTGCCAGCAGTGAATTCAATGGCGGGGCGAATTACAATGAGCAGTTCTTC. Its protein is CASSEFNGGANYNEQFF.

V usage is TRBV12-3 or TRBV12-4 and J usage is TRBJ2-3; 7 bases are shared with TRBD2. The length of the CDR3 is 16 residues. Trimming at V came to 6 bases and at J to 2 bases, leaving 11 bases not matched to a gene. CDR3 coding DNA: TGTGCCAGCAGGTCTAAAAGCGGGGAGGACACAGATACGCAGTATTTT. It translates to CASRSKSGEDTDTQYF.

Turning to this clonotype: Given a much more abundant clone one base away, this may be a read error. This chain uses TRBV6-2 or TRBV6-3 with TRBJ2-1; no clear D. CDR3 length: 17 amino acids. Germline V gene lookup returns CDR1 MNHEY and CDR2 SVGEGT. CDR3 residues: CASRSLTTGVYYNEQLF. The CDR3 DNA sequence: TGTGCCAGCAGATCTTTAACGACTGGCGTATACTACAATGAGCAGCTCTTC.

This rearrangement joins TRBV28 to TRBJ2-1, with 7 bases fitting TRBD1. The CDR3 contains 15 residues. Germline CDR1 is MDHEN and CDR2 is SYDVKM. V was pared by 6 bases and J by 3 bases, with 8 bases of the junction left unmatched. CDR3 nucleotides: TGTGCCAGCAGACTCCACGGGACAGTCTACAATGAGCAGTTCTTC. This codes for CASRLHGTVYNEQFF.

This clonotype was recorded at least ten times. The chain combines TRBV23-1 with TRBJ2-4, with D perhaps TRBD1 (6 bases). TRBV23-1 is labeled an ORF, and its function is uncertain. Trimming pared 7 bases from V and 8 bases from J, leaving 21 bases between. The CDR3 extends over 15 amino acids. CDR3 sequence: CASKLPGHLWDIQYF. CDR3 coding DNA: TGCGCCAGCAAGTTACCGGGACACCTTTGGGACATTCAGTACTTC.

The chain links TRBV20-1 to TRBJ2-5; D unresolved. The ends were cut back, 0 bases at V and 4 bases at J, with 15 bases in the middle. This CDR3 is built from 15 residues. The germline CDR1 and CDR2 sequences are DFQATT and SNEGSKA (reference sequence). For the CDR3, the DNA is TGCAGTGCTAGAGATCCTCACAGTCCTGGAGAGACCCAGTACTTC. This sequence encodes CSARDPHSPGETQYF.

This clonotype was counted many times. The chain recombines TRBV20-1 with TRBJ2-5; D is undetermined. The CDR3 is 11 residues long. CDR1 DFQATT and CDR2 SNEGSKA come from the germline V gene (reference sequence). V was shortened by 3 bases and J by 1 base, with 3 bases between the two germline ends. CDR3 DNA: TGCAGTGCTAGTAGCCAAGAGACCCAGTACTTC. Translation gives CSASSQETQYF.

This clonotype was observed many times. This chain uses TRBV7-2 with TRBJ2-7; the D gene is possibly TRBD1 (6 bases). The CDR3 runs to 14 residues. V was trimmed by 2 bases and J by 5 bases, leaving 13 bases between them. Germline CDR1 reads SGHTA; CDR2 reads FQGNSA. The CDR3 DNA reads TGTGCCAGCAGCTTACAGACAGGTTTACACGAGCAGTACGTC. It yields the protein CASSLQTGLHEQYV.

This clonotype has a count of ten or more. V is TRBV6-5 and J is TRBJ1-2; D call uncertain. The length of the CDR3 is 14 residues. V was clipped by 2 bases and J by 0 bases, with 7 bases between them. Germline-derived CDR1 and CDR2 are MNHEY and SVGAGI. The CDR3 nucleotides are TGTGCCAGCAGTTACCGCCAGACTAACTATGGCTACACCTTC. Translated: CASSYRQTNYGYTF.

There are many counts of this clonotype. This chain connects TRBV4-3 to TRBJ2-1; tentative D call: TRBD1 (6 bases). Germline V lookup: CDR1 LGHNA, CDR2 YSLEER. Trimming removed 4 bases at V and 9 bases at J, with 16 bases between. The CDR3 is made up of 14 amino acids. CDR3 amino acids: CASSLGTGSGEQFF. As DNA, the CDR3 is TGCGCCAGCAGCCTCGGAACAGGGTCGGGTGAGCAGTTCTTC.

This clonotype was seen many times. The chain combines TRBV6-1 with TRBJ2-7; a possible D gene is TRBD1 (6 bases). The CDR3 has 12 residues. V shed 7 bases and J shed 6 bases, with 13 bases lying between them. CDR1 MNHNS and CDR2 SASEGT come from the germline V gene. The CDR3 spells CASKDSLFEQYF. The DNA for the CDR3 is TGTGCCAGCAAGGACAGCCTTTTCGAGCAGTACTTC.

The table lists this clonotype with a few counts. The genes are TRBV29-1 and TRBJ2-5, with a weak D call TRBD2 (6 bases). The V gene's germline CDR1 is SQVTM and CDR2 ANQGSEA. Trimming removed 4 bases at V and 5 bases at J, with 14 bases between. The CDR3 length is 13 residues. Here the CDR3 reads CSVALGGRETQYF. CDR3 sequence (DNA): TGCAGCGTTGCCCTGGGGGGTCGGGAGACCCAGTACTTC.

This chain connects TRBV6-1 to TRBJ2-2; 7 bases are shared with TRBD2. The length of the CDR3 is 16 residues. With 5 bases clipped from V and 4 bases from J, the junction kept 10 bases outside the gene matches. Germline CDR1 reads MNHNS; CDR2 reads SASEGT. The DNA of the CDR3 is TGTGCCAGCAGTCATGAGCGGGGAGTGACCACCGGGGAGCTGTTTTTT. This sequence encodes CASSHERGVTTGELFF.

The V gene is TRBV5-1, the J gene TRBJ2-1, with 8 bases fitting TRBD1. Unmatched junction bases numbered 4, after V lost 7 bases and J lost 10 bases. The CDR3 totals 11 residues. Germline CDR1 is SGHRS and CDR2 is YFSETQ. The CDR3: CASGQGREQFF. DNA for the CDR3: TGCGCCAGCGGACAGGGACGGGAGCAGTTCTTC.

This clonotype was detected many times. The chain couples TRBV5-1 to TRBJ2-7, with TRBD2 matching over 13 bases. CDR3 size: 14 residues. Germline-derived CDR1 and CDR2 are SGHRS and YFSETQ. V trimming: 4 bases; J trimming: 5 bases; junction bases outside the gene matches: 3. The CDR3 protein is CASSGTSGDNEQYV. Here the CDR3 DNA reads TGCGCCAGCAGCGGGACTAGCGGGGACAACGAGCAGTACGTC.

This clonotype was seen at least ten times. The chain combines TRBV11-2 with TRBJ1-1, with a tentative D call TRBD1 (6 bases). There are 15 residues in the CDR3. Germline V gene sequence: CDR1 SGHAT, CDR2 FQNNGV. With 6 bases removed from V and 7 bases from J, the gap between germline ends came to 21 bases. CDR3 region: CASRSPGQASIEAFF. The CDR3 nucleotides are TGTGCCAGCAGATCACCGGGACAAGCGAGTATTGAAGCTTTCTTT.

This clonotype was counted only a few times. The rearrangement uses TRBV20-1 and TRBJ1-6, with 7 nucleotides matching TRBD1. This CDR3 is 15 amino acids long. The V gene end was trimmed by 7 bases and the J gene end by 2 bases; junction bases not matched to a gene: 8. Germline V gene sequence: CDR1 DFQATT, CDR2 SNEGSKA (reference sequence). The CDR3 sequence is CSVRRGQTYNSPLHF. CDR3 nucleotides: TGCAGTGTTCGGAGGGGGCAAACCTATAATTCACCCCTCCACTTT.

This clonotype was counted ten times or more. The chain couples TRBV28 to TRBJ1-2; 7 bases line up with TRBD1. The V segment lost 5 bases and the J segment 5 bases; nucleotides outside the gene matches: 11. The CDR3 spans 15 residues. Per germline, CDR1 MDHEN and CDR2 SYDVKM. The CDR3, as DNA: TGTGCCAGCAGTCCAGGGGGAGGGGAGGAATATGGCTACACCTTC. Translating it yields CASSPGGGEEYGYTF.

This clonotype occurred many times. This chain joins TRBV29-1 and TRBJ1-2; maybe TRBD1 (6 bases). Germline assignment: CDR1 SQVTM and CDR2 ANQGSEA. V lost 6 bases, J lost 6 bases, and 11 bases lay in between. This CDR3 spans 11 amino acids. CDR3 amino acids: CSVGNRDGYTF. Written as DNA, the CDR3 is TGCAGCGTGGGCAACAGGGATGGCTACACCTTC.

This clonotype was picked up many times. The chain uses TRBV20-1 and TRBJ2-3; D uncertain. Trimming removed 5 bases at V and 1 base at J, with 10 bases between. The CDR3 totals 13 residues. CDR1 is DFQATT, CDR2 SNEGSKA, per germline (reference sequence). CDR3: CSAEVAGTDTQYF. The CDR3 DNA sequence: TGCAGTGCTGAAGTAGCCGGCACAGATACGCAGTATTTT.

This clonotype has a handful of counts. This chain links TRBV29-1 with TRBJ2-7; D might be TRBD1 or TRBD2, each matching 5 bases. The V and J ends lost 8 bases and 4 bases respectively, with 9 bases between them. The CDR3 runs 10 residues. In germline, CDR1 is SQVTM, CDR2 ANQGSEA. The CDR3, as DNA: TGCAGCTTGGGGGTTTACGAGCAGTACTTC. This gives the protein CSLGVYEQYF.

This clonotype was seen many times. The J gene is TRBJ2-3, the V gene TRBV28; D gene uncertain. There are 15 residues in the CDR3. The V gene lost 6 bases and the J gene lost 0 bases, with 13 bases spanning the gap. The V gene's germline CDR1 is MDHEN and CDR2 SYDVKM. The CDR3 bases are TGTGCCAGCAGCACCGGGTCGACTAGCACAGATACGCAGTATTTT. Translation: CASSTGSTSTDTQYF. The variable domain in full, with the rest retrieved from reference TRBV28 and TRBJ2-3, is DVKVTQSSRYLVKRTGEKVFLECVQDMDHENMFWYRQDPGLGLRLIYFSYDVKMKEKGDIPEGYSVSREKKERFSLILESASTNQTSMYLCASSTGSTSTDTQYFGPGTRLTVL.

The genes are TRBV28 and TRBJ2-3; a weak D match, TRBD2 (7 bases). The ends were cut back, 4 bases at V and 4 bases at J, with 12 bases in the middle. The germline gives CDR1 MDHEN, CDR2 SYDVKM. The CDR3 contains 14 residues. CDR3 protein: CASSYAGAPDTQYF. DNA of the CDR3: TGTGCCAGCAGTTATGCGGGGGCCCCAGATACGCAGTATTTT.

Ten or more counts support this clonotype. This chain links TRBV20-1 with TRBJ1-3; 9 nucleotides line up with TRBD1. This CDR3 has 14 residues. Germline CDR1 reads DFQATT; CDR2 reads SNEGSKA (reference sequence). V was pared by 5 bases and J by 7 bases, with 9 bases of the junction left unmatched. The CDR3 bases are TGCAGTGCTTTTTCCGGGACAGGGTCCAACACCATATATTTT. Protein sequence: CSAFSGTGSNTIYF.

This clonotype has a count of ten or more. The chain uses TRBV7-6 and TRBJ2-7; 8 bases are shared with TRBD1. The CDR3 contains 14 residues. Germline CDR1 is SGHVS and CDR2 is FNYEAQ. Trimming cost V 2 bases and J 11 bases; bases outside gene matches: 11. The CDR3 DNA sequence: TGTGCCAGCAGCTTAACTACAAAAGGACAGGGAGAGTACTTC. It yields the protein CASSLTTKGQGEYF. The complete variable domain, with remaining parts taken from reference TRBV7-6 and TRBJ2-7, reads GAGVSQSPRYKVTKRGQDVALRCDPISGHVSLYWYRQALGQGPEFLTYFNYEAQQDKSGLPNDRFSAERPEGSISTLTIQRTEQRDSAMYRCASSLTTKGQGEYFGPGTRLTVT.

This sequence joins TRBV6-6 and TRBJ2-4; 9 positions match TRBD1. CDR1 MNHNY and CDR2 SVGAGI come from the germline V gene (reference sequence). This CDR3 spans 20 amino acids. After removal of 2 bases from V and 1 base from J, the junction contained 15 bases not matched to a gene. CDR3 in amino acids: CASSYIGDRGYAMAKNIQYF. The CDR3, as DNA: TGTGCCAGCAGTTACATCGGAGACAGGGGGTACGCTATGGCCAAAAACATTCAGTACTTC.